This note documents a single TCR beta chain sequence. The antigen remains unidentified. The ends were cut back, 5 bases at V and 8 bases at J, with 19 bases in the middle. This CDR3 has 14 residues. Germline loops: CDR1 SGHRS, CDR2 YFSETQ. The unexposed donors gave CD4+ T cells in about 2010-2019, prior to COVID-19. The cells were cultured for approximately ten days before CD4+ T cells were isolated. As cell numbers allowed, unexposed-donor CD4+ T cells faced SARS-CoV-2 S/N and four cold-coronavirus spikes. The source of the sample is a study of CD4 T cells in relation to SARS-CoV-2 and coronaviruses. Study observations and caveats: No crossreactivity against non-spike viral proteins was tested here.

The data were produced by immunoSEQ multiplex PCR, yet TCRdb's version contains in-frame clones alone and is incomplete. The sample consists of 15,000 to 20,000 clones, 70% to 90% of them appearing once. Sequenced sample: CD4+ T cells from PBMCs, cultured in vitro. The source of this sequence is a human donor in good health. V gene TRBV5-1 combines with J gene TRBJ1-2; unclear D gene. Written as DNA, the CDR3 is TGCGCCAGCAGTGAGACACGCCCCGGGAGAGGCTACACCTTC. Protein sequence: CASSETRPGRGYTF.